This is a list of T cell receptor beta chains from one sample in a study of T cells expressing NK-cell markers. TCRdb re-called the 5' RACE reads, yielding one record per CDR3 amino acid sequence without DNA. Found here are 300,000 to 500,000 distinct CDR3 sequences; the top ten clones hold about 10%. Sequencing was carried out using blood T cells: a sorted CD56 or NKG2C T cell subset, CD4+ or CD8+ T cells, or bulk PBMC T cells (not recorded which). These receptors originate from a woman aged 45-65 years in good health. Both conserved end residues are part of each CDR3.

v_gene	j_gene	CDR3aa
TRBV5-1	TRBJ2-3	CASSLDPSRGTDTQYF
TRBV24-1	TRBJ2-1	CATGHGDNEQFF
TRBV20-1	TRBJ2-1	CSARDRLEDHRREQFF
TRBV20-1	TRBJ2-4	CSATRLARDIQYF
TRBV14	TRBJ2-2	CASSQVPPGELFF
TRBV7-9	TRBJ2-3	CASSSVGVHTDTQYF
TRBV12-3/TRBV12-4	TRBJ2-5	CASSAVRVGETQYF
TRBV29-1	TRBJ2-3	CSVPRTSGTPDTQYF
TRBV15	TRBJ2-5	CATSRPTSETQYF
TRBV5-1	TRBJ2-1	CASSLVHNEQFF
TRBV11-2	TRBJ2-3	CASRQGSRTDTQYF
TRBV29-1	TRBJ1-1	CSVGGNRGAGGMNTEAFF
TRBV5-1	TRBJ2-1	CASSFFHSASSYNEQFF
TRBV5-1	TRBJ1-5	CASSLDGGTDQPQHF
TRBV7-2	TRBJ2-1	CASSRGWAGYNEQFF
TRBV5-1	TRBJ2-1	CASSPGLAVTLVHEQFF